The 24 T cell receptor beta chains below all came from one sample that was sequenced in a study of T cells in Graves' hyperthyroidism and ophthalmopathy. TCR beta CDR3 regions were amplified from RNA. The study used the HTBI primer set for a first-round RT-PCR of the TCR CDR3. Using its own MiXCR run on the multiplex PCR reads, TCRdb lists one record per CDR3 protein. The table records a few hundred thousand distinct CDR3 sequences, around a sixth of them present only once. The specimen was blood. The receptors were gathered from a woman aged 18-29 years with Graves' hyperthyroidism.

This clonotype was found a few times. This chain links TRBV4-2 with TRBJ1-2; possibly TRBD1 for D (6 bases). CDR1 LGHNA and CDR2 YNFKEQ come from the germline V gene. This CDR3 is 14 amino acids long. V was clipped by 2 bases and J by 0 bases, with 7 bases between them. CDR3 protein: CASSQRTANYGYTF. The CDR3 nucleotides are TGTGCCAGCAGCCAAAGGACAGCTAACTATGGCTACACCTTC.

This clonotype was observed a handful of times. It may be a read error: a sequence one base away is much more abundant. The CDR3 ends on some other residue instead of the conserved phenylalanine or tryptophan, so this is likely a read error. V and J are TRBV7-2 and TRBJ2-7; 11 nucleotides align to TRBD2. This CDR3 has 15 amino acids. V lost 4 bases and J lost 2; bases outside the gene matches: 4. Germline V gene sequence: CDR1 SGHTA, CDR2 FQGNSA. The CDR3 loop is CASSSRTSGPYEQYL. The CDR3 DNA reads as TGTGCCAGCAGCTCCCGGACTAGCGGGCCCTACGAGCAGTACCTC.

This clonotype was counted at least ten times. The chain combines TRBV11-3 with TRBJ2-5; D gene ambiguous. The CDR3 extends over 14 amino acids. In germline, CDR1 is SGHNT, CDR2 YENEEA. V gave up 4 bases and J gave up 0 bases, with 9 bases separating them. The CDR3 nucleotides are TGTGCCAGCAGCTCTGAACTTCACCAAGAGACCCAGTACTTC. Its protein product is CASSSELHQETQYF. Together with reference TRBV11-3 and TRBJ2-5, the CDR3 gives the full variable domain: EAGVVQSPRYKIIEKKQPVAFWCNPISGHNTLYWYLQNLGQGPELLIRYENEEAVDDSQLPKDRFSAERLKGVDSTLKIQPAELGDSAVYLCASSSELHQETQYFGPGTRLLVL.

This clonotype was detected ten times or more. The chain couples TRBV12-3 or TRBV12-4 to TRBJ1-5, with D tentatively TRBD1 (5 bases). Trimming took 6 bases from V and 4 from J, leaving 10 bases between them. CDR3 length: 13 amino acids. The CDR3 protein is CASRQTENQPQHF. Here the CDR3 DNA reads TGTGCCAGCAGGCAGACAGAAAATCAGCCCCAGCATTTT.

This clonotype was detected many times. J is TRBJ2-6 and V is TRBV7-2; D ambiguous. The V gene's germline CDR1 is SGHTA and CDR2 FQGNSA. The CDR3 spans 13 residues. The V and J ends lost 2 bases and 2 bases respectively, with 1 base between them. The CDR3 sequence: CASSLTGANVLTF. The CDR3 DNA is TGTGCCAGCAGCTTAACTGGGGCCAACGTCCTGACTTTC. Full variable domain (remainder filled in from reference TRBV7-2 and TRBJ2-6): GAGVSQSPSNKVTEKGKDVELRCDPISGHTALYWYRQSLGQGLEFLIYFQGNSAPDKSGLPSDRFSAERTGGSVSTLTIQRTQQEDSAVYLCASSLTGANVLTFGAGSRLTVL.

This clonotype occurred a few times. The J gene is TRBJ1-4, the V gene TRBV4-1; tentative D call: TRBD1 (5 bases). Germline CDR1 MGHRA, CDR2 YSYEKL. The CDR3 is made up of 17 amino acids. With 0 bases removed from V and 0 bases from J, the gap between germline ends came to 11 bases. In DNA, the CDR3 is TGCGCCAGCAGCCAAGAACGGGGGATGGCAACTAATGAAAAACTGTTTTTT. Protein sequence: CASSQERGMATNEKLFF.

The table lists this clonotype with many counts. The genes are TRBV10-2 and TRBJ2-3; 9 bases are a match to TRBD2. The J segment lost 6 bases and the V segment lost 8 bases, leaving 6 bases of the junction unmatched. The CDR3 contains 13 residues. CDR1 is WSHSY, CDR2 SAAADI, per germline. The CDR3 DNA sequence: TGCGCCAGCCATAGCGGGAGAGGGGATACGCAGTATTTT. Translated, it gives CASHSGRGDTQYF.

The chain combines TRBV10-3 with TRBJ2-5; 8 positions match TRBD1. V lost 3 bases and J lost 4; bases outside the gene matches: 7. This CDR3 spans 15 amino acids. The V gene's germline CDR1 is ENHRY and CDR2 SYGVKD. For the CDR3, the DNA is TGTGCCATCAGTGAATCACAGGGGGTAAGAGAGACCCAGTACTTC. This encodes CAISESQGVRETQYF.

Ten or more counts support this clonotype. CDR3 sequence: CAISEPFTHRWGTDTQYF. The CDR3 bases are TGTGCCATCAGTGAGCCTTTTACGCACCGCTGGGGCACAGATACGCAGTATTTT. The V call is TRBV10-3, the J call TRBJ2-3; D gene uncertain. The CDR3 runs 18 residues. V lost 2 bases and J lost 1, with 19 bases in between. CDR1 is ENHRY, CDR2 SYGVKD, per germline.

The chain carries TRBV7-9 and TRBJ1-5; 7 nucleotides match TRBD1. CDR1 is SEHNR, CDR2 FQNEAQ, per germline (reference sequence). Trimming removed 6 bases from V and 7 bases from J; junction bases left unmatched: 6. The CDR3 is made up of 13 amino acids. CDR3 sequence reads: CASSTGAEQPQHF. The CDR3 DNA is TGTGCCAGCAGTACAGGGGCGGAGCAGCCCCAGCATTTT. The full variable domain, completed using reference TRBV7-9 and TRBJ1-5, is DTGVSQNPRHKITKRGQNVTFRCDPISEHNRLYWYRQTLGQGPEFLTYFQNEAQLEKSRLLSDRFSAERPKGSFSTLEIQRTEQGDSAMYLCASSTGAEQPQHFGDGTRLSIL.

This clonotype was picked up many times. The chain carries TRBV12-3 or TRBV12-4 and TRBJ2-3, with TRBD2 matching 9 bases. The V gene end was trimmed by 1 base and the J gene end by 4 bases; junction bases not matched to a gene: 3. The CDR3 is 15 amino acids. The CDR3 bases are TGTGCCAGCAGTTTAGTAGCGGGAGCACCAGATACGCAGTATTTT. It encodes CASSLVAGAPDTQYF.

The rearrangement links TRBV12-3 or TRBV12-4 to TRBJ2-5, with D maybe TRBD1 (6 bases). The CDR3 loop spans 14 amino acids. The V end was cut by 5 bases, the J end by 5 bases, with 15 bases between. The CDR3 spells CASSHRTEKETQYF. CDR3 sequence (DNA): TGTGCCAGCAGTCATAGGACAGAGAAGGAGACCCAGTACTTC.

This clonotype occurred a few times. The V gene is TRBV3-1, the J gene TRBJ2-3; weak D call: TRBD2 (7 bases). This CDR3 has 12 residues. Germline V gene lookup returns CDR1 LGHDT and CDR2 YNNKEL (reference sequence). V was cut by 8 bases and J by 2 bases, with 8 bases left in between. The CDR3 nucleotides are TGTGCCAGCGCGGGGGCCACAGATACGCAGTATTTT. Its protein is CASAGATDTQYF.

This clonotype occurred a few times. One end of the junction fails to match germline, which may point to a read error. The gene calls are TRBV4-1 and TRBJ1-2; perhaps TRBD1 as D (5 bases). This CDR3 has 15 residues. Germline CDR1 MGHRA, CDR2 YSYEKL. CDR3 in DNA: TGCGCCAGCAGCCAAGTGGGGGATGTTAGCTATGACTACACCTTC. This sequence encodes CASSQVGDVSYDYTF.

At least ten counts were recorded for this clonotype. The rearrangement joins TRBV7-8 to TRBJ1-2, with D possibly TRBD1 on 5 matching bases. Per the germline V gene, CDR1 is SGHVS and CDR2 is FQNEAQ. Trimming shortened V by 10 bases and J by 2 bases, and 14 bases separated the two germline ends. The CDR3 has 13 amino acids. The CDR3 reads CATAIGGNYGYTF. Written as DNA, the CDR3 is TGTGCCACCGCCATCGGGGGGAACTATGGCTACACCTTC.

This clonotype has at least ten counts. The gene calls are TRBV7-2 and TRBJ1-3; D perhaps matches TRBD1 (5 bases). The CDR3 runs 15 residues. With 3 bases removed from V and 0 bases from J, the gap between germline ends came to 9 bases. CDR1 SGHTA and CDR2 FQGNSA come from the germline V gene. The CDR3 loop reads CASSFRGLSGNTIYF. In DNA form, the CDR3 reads TGTGCCAGCAGCTTTCGGGGCCTCTCTGGAAACACCATATATTTT.

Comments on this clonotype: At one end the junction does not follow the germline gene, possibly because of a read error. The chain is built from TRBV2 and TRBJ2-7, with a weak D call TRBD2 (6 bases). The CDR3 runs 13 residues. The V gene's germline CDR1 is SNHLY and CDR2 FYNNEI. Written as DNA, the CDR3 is TGTGCCAGCAGTACGGGACTCTCCGACGAGCAGTACTTC. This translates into CASSTGLSDEQYF. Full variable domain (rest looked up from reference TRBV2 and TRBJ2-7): EPEVTQTPSHQVTQMGQEVILRCVPISNHLYFYWYRQILGQKVEFLVSFYNNEISEKSEIFDDQFSVERPDGSNFTLKIRSTKLEDSAMYFCASSTGLSDEQYFGPGTRLTVT.

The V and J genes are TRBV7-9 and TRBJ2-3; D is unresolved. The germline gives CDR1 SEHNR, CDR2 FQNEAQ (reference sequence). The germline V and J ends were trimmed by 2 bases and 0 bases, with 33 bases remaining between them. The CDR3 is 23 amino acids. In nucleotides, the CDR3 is TGTGCCAGCAGCTTAAGAGGATCCCGACGAGTAAGCACAGAGAGTACCAGCACAGATACGCAGTATTTT. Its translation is CASSLRGSRRVSTESTSTDTQYF.

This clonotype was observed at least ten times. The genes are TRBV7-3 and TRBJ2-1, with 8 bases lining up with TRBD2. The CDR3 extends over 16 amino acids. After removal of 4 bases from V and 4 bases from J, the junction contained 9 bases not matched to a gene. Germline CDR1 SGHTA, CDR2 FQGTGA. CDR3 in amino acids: CASSSSREGGYNEQFF. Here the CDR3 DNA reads TGTGCCAGCAGCTCGAGCCGGGAGGGGGGTTACAATGAGCAGTTCTTC.

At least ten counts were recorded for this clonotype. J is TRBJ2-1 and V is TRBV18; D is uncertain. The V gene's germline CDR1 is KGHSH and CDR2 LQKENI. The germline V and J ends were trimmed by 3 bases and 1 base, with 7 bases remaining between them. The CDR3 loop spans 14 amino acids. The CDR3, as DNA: TGTGCCAGCTCACCCCCTAGTTCCTACAATGAGCAGTTCTTC. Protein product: CASSPPSSYNEQFF. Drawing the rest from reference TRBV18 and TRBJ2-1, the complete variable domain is NAGVMQNPRHLVRRRGQEARLRCSPMKGHSHVYWYRQLPEEGLKFMVYLQKENIIDESGMPKERFSAEFPKEGPSILRIQQVVRGDSAAYFCASSPPSSYNEQFFGPGTRLTVL.

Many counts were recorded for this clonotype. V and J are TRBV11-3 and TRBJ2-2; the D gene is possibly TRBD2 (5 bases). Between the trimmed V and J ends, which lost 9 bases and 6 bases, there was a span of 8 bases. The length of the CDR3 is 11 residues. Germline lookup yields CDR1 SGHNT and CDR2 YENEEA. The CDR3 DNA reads TGTGCCAGTCGGGATTCCGGGGAGCTGTTTTTT. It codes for CASRDSGELFF.

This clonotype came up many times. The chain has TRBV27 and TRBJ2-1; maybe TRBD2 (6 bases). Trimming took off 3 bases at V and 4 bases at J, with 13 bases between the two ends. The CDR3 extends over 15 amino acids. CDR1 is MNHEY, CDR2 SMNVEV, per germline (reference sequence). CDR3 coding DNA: TGTGCCAGCAGTTTCTCGGGAGTAGCATACAATGAGCAGTTCTTC. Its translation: CASSFSGVAYNEQFF.

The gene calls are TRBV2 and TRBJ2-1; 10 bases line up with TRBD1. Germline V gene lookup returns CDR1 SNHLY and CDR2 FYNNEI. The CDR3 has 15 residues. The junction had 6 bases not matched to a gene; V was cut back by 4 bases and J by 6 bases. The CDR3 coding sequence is TGTGCCAGCAGTGGCGGGACAGGGGATTTCAATGAGCAGTTCTTC. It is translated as CASSGGTGDFNEQFF.

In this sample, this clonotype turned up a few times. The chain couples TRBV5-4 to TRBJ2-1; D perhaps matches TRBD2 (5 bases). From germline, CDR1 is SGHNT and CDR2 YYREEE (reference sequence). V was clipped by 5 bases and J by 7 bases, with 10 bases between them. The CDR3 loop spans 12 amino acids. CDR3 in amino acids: CASSSLANEQFF. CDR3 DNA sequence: TGTGCCAGCAGTTCCCTAGCTAATGAGCAGTTCTTC. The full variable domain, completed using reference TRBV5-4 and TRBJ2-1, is ETGVTQSPTHLIKTRGQQVTLRCSSQSGHNTVSWYQQALGQGPQFIFQYYREEENGRGNFPPRFSGLQFPNYSSELNVNALELDDSALYLCASSSLANEQFFGPGTRLTVL.